These 22 T cell receptor beta chains share one sample of origin, sequenced in a study of cytomegalovirus exposure and HLA in healthy donors (dated by TCRdb to 2016 to 2017). Library prep was done by the immunoSEQ multiplex PCR assay. For the multiplex PCR, a mixture combining 60 forward primers for TCR Vbeta segments and 13 reverse primers for TCR Jbeta segments was used. TCRdb took over this immuneACCESS table, retaining in-frame rearrangements with V and J assigned. Such tables are incomplete; in checked studies, under half of the missing clones stem from an unresolved V gene, and the remainder is unexplained. Across this sample there are 120,000 or so clones, with over 70% seen only once. The ten largest clones represent roughly 9.3% of the sample. Specimen: PBMCs. Source of these receptors: a woman in her fifties or sixties in good health and CMV-seropositive.

The rearrangement uses TRBV5-1 and TRBJ2-3; 10 nucleotides agree with TRBD2. J was trimmed by 4 bases and V by 3 bases; bases with no gene match: 2. The germline V gene encodes CDR1 SGHRS and CDR2 YFSETQ. The CDR3 covers 14 residues. CDR3 in amino acids: CASSSSGGADTQYF. The CDR3 DNA is TGCGCCAGCAGCTCTAGCGGGGGCGCAGATACGCAGTATTTT.

This clone was seen only once. The chain carries TRBV6-1 and TRBJ2-4, with 7 nucleotides matching TRBD2. Germline V gene sequence: CDR1 MNHNS, CDR2 SASEGT. V was clipped by 4 bases and J by 1 base; unmatched bases: 7. The CDR3 is 16 residues long. The CDR3 DNA sequence: TGTGCCAGCAGTGCGGGGGGTAAAGGGGCCAAAAACATTCAGTACTTC. Its protein product is CASSAGGKGAKNIQYF.

V gene TRBV10-3 combines with J gene TRBJ1-2; no reliable D call. Per germline, CDR1 ENHRY and CDR2 SYGVKD. V was pared by 2 bases and J by 8 bases, with 6 bases between. The CDR3 loop spans 11 amino acids. CDR3 DNA sequence: TGTGCCATCAGTGAGGCGTGGGGCTACACCTTC. It translates to CAISEAWGYTF.

The rearrangement uses TRBV19 and TRBJ1-2, with 10 bases aligning to TRBD1. This CDR3 spans 15 amino acids. Per germline, CDR1 LNHDA and CDR2 SQIVND (reference sequence). J lost 7 bases, V lost 8 bases, and 13 bases had no gene match. The CDR3 reads CASRTGQGGACGYTF. CDR3 sequence (DNA): TGTGCCAGTCGGACCGGACAGGGGGGTGCTTGTGGCTACACCTTC.

Comment on this clone: A junction boundary mismatches the germline segment, possibly from a read error. The CDR3 loop reads CSSSFRDRENTEAFF. The DNA for the CDR3 is TGTTCCAGCAGCTTCCGGGACAGGGAGAACACTGAAGCTTTCTTT. The chain joins TRBV7-9 to TRBJ1-1; TRBD1 matches at 9 bases. This CDR3 is built from 15 residues. Germline assignment: CDR1 SEHNR and CDR2 FQNEAQ (reference sequence).

The rearrangement links TRBV4-3 to TRBJ1-2, with D possibly TRBD1 on 6 matching bases. CDR1 and CDR2 from the germline V gene are LGHNA and YSLEER. V lost 0 bases and J 7 bases, leaving 9 bases between the germline ends. The CDR3 contains 13 residues. The CDR3: CASSQEGGSGYTF. In DNA form, the CDR3 reads TGCGCCAGCAGCCAAGAAGGGGGTTCTGGCTACACCTTC.

This clone has just a few counts. Within the sample, other DNA sequences also encode this same CDR3. V is TRBV1 and J is TRBJ1-1; TRBD1, the table's D call, lacks a check against the DNA. TRBV1 is a pseudogene. The CDR3 is 15 amino acids. The CDR3 DNA follows: TGCACCAGCAGCCAAGCGACAGGGGAAAACACTGAAGCTTTCTTT. Its translation is CTSSQATGENTEAFF.

V is TRBV5-1 and J is TRBJ1-5; a possible D gene is TRBD1 (5 bases). V gave up 5 bases and J gave up 7 bases, with 16 bases separating them. The germline CDR1 and CDR2 sequences are SGHRS and YFSETQ. This CDR3 comprises 14 residues. The chain's CDR3 is CASRRDGGGQPQHF. The CDR3, as DNA: TGCGCCAGCAGACGCGACGGGGGAGGCCAGCCCCAGCATTTT.

The J gene is TRBJ2-3, the V gene TRBV7-9, with D maybe TRBD2 (6 bases). The CDR3 runs 14 residues. The germline V gene has CDR1 SEHNR and CDR2 FQNEAQ (reference sequence). Deletions cut 3 bases from V and 2 bases from J, with 9 bases between. CDR3 sequence: CASSFLAATDTQYF. The CDR3 DNA reads as TGTGCCAGCAGCTTCTTAGCGGCCACAGATACGCAGTATTTT.

V usage is TRBV9 and J usage is TRBJ2-5, with 10 bases that match TRBD1. V lost 0 bases and J lost 5; bases outside the gene matches: 1. The CDR3 is 14 amino acids. Per germline, CDR1 SGDLS and CDR2 YYNGEE. CDR3 residues: CASSVGQGAETQYF. CDR3 DNA sequence: TGTGCCAGCAGCGTAGGACAGGGGGCGGAGACCCAGTACTTC.

The chain couples TRBV18 to TRBJ2-3; D unclear. Germline V gene lookup returns CDR1 KGHSH and CDR2 LQKENI. V gave up 0 bases and J gave up 4 bases, with 8 bases separating them. The CDR3 sequence is 14 residues long. CDR3 DNA sequence: TGTGCCAGCTCACCACCCCCGAGGTCAGATACGCAGTATTTT. It encodes CASSPPPRSDTQYF. The variable domain in full, with the rest retrieved from reference TRBV18 and TRBJ2-3, is NAGVMQNPRHLVRRRGQEARLRCSPMKGHSHVYWYRQLPEEGLKFMVYLQKENIIDESGMPKERFSAEFPKEGPSILRIQQVVRGDSAAYFCASSPPPRSDTQYFGPGTRLTVL.

In nucleotides, the CDR3 is TGTGCCAGCAGCGTAGGGACAGCGCAAGAGACCCAGTACTTC. It yields the protein CASSVGTAQETQYF. The chain couples TRBV9 to TRBJ2-5, with D possibly TRBD1 on 6 matching bases. The CDR3 spans 14 residues. Trimming shortened V by 0 bases and J by 2 bases, and 8 bases separated the two germline ends. Germline V gene sequence: CDR1 SGDLS, CDR2 YYNGEE.

In its sample, this clone was seen a few times. The rearrangement links TRBV5-8 to TRBJ1-1, with D unclear. Per the germline V gene, CDR1 is SGHTS and CDR2 is YDEGEE. V dropped 4 bases and J dropped 0 bases, with 7 bases sitting between them. The CDR3 length is 13 residues. The CDR3 coding sequence is TGTGCCAGCAGCACCGGTATGAACACTGAAGCTTTCTTT. This codes for CASSTGMNTEAFF.

V usage is TRBV5-1 and J usage is TRBJ2-5; D not resolved. Deletions cut 0 bases from V and 2 bases from J, with 8 bases between. The CDR3 runs to 14 residues. Germline V CDR1 and CDR2: SGHRS, YFSETQ. CDR3 in amino acids: CASSLAAPQETQYF. Written as DNA, the CDR3 is TGCGCCAGCAGCTTGGCCGCGCCTCAAGAGACCCAGTACTTC.

This clone showed up just a few times. The J gene is TRBJ2-7, the V gene TRBV7-2; maybe TRBD1 (5 bases). Trimming took 5 bases from V and 2 from J, leaving 13 bases between them. The germline V gene encodes CDR1 SGHTA and CDR2 FQGNSA. This CDR3 spans 14 amino acids. The CDR3 here is CASSTGLSTYEQYF. CDR3 sequence (DNA): TGTGCCAGCAGCACAGGTCTATCCACCTACGAGCAGTACTTC.

This clone showed up just once. The rearrangement joins TRBV4-3 to TRBJ2-1; 8 nucleotides agree with TRBD2. CDR1 and CDR2 from the germline V gene are LGHNA and YSLEER. The length of the CDR3 is 15 residues. V lost 1 base to trimming and J lost 5 bases; unmatched junction nucleotides: 4. CDR3 protein: CASSQVGTRDNEQFF. The CDR3 DNA reads as TGCGCCAGCAGCCAAGTTGGGACTAGAGACAATGAGCAGTTCTTC.

V usage is TRBV6-5 and J usage is TRBJ1-2; D remains ambiguous. Looked up from germline, CDR1 is MNHEY and CDR2 is SVGAGI. V shed 3 bases and J shed 7 bases, with 12 bases lying between them. This CDR3 contains 13 residues. CDR3 bases: TGTGCCAGCAGTTATTCCTACCTTTTTGGCTACACCTTC. It encodes CASSYSYLFGYTF.

V and J are TRBV30 and TRBJ2-3; 10 nucleotides agree with TRBD2. The CDR3 is 14 residues long. Germline V gene lookup returns CDR1 GTSNPN and CDR2 SVGIG (reference sequence). The CDR3 nucleotides read TGTGCGTATAGCGGGGGGCCCCCCACAGATACGCAGTATTTT. This gives the protein CAYSGGPPTDTQYF.

Points on this clone: This CDR3 is also generated by other DNA sequences in the sample. This chain links TRBV14 with TRBJ2-2; D is ambiguous. Trimming pared 1 base from V and 5 bases from J, leaving 5 bases between. Germline V lookup: CDR1 SGHDN, CDR2 FVKESK. CDR3 size: 13 residues. In nucleotides, the CDR3 is TGTGCCAGCAGCCAAGTGCTAACCGGGGAGCTGTTTTTT. It translates to CASSQVLTGELFF.

This clone appeared a single time. V and J are TRBV4-3 and TRBJ1-1; D is ambiguous. V was shortened by 3 bases and J by 4 bases, with 12 bases between the two germline ends. Germline values: CDR1 LGHNA, CDR2 YSLEER. There are 14 residues in the CDR3. The CDR3 coding sequence is TGCGCCAGCAGCCAGAGAGGTGGGAGCACTGAAGCTTTCTTT. Translated: CASSQRGGSTEAFF.

This chain joins TRBV15 and TRBJ1-5, with 8 bases matching TRBD1. CDR3 length: 17 amino acids. J was trimmed by 5 bases and V by 0 bases; bases with no gene match: 9. Germline-derived CDR1 and CDR2 are LNHNV and YYDKDF (reference sequence). This chain's CDR3 is CATSRDSRTGWHQPQHF. The CDR3 bases are TGTGCCACCAGCAGAGATTCAAGGACAGGGTGGCATCAGCCCCAGCATTTT.

This clone was observed a handful of times. The chain has TRBV5-4 and TRBJ2-4; TRBD2 matches 7 bases. Looked up from germline, CDR1 is SGHNT and CDR2 is YYREEE (reference sequence). Unmatched junction bases numbered 8, after V lost 2 bases and J lost 3 bases. The CDR3 has 16 amino acids. CDR3 in amino acids: CASSFWGLWGKNIQYF. CDR3 bases: TGTGCCAGCAGCTTTTGGGGACTATGGGGCAAAAACATTCAGTACTTC.